This TCR beta chain was retrieved from a study of a mutant IDH1 vaccine in newly diagnosed glioma. On the study more broadly: A roughly 62% male, roughly 40% female split and a mean age of about 40 years characterized treated patients. Previous treatment comprised radiotherapy, temozolomide, or both, mostly both. Points from the study as a whole: Variations in leading peripheral T cell clonotypes appeared to have no connection with pseudoprogression. Immune responses induced by vaccination arose in roughly 95% of the patients.

The table came from immunoSEQ multiplex PCR; TCRdb's copy has only in-frame clones and leaves some out. The sample has approximately 92,000 clones; about 83% are singletons. Time point defined: baseline, week 1 (first vaccination visit). Treatment described: pre-vaccination baseline after standard-of-care therapy. Concerning this clone: Its antigen is unknown.

V was shortened by 4 bases and J by 6 bases, with 8 bases between the two germline ends. The CDR3 consists of 13 residues. The germline gives CDR1 SGHTS, CDR2 YDEGEE. This rearrangement joins TRBV5-8 to TRBJ1-6, with D hard to call. The TCR was taken from a woman aged 50 to 60 with glioma. The sample in question was PBMCs, obtained from a glioma patient treated with radiotherapy, temozolomide or both. The CDR3 protein is CASSVKSNSPLHF. CDR3 nucleotides: TGTGCCAGCAGCGTAAAGAGTAATTCACCCCTCCACTTT.